The source of this T cell receptor beta chain is a study of blood T cell repertoires in COVID-19. Some clones are missing from TCRdb's copy, which holds only in-frame ones; the method was immunoSEQ multiplex PCR. Of roughly 60,000 clones listed, approximately 88% were seen once; the top ten hold 3.5% to 4%. The ends were cut back, 6 bases at V and 8 bases at J, with 22 bases in the middle. Germline assignment: CDR1 SQVTM and CDR2 ANQGSEA. The CDR3 extends over 14 amino acids. The sequence was obtained from a human donor in a cohort sampled during active COVID-19. V and J are TRBV29-1 and TRBJ1-2, with D hard to call. The sample comprised peripheral blood. CDR3 nucleotide sequence: TGCAGCGTCCCTTCTCTAGGAAACGCAGAGGGCTACACCTTC. It translates to CSVPSLGNAEGYTF. Together with reference TRBV29-1 and TRBJ1-2, the CDR3 gives the full variable domain: SAVISQKPSRDICQRGTSLTIQCQVDSQVTMMFWYRQQPGQSLTLIATANQGSEATYESGFVIDKFPISRPNLTFSTLTVSNMSPEDSSIYLCSVPSLGNAEGYTFGSGTRLTVV.